The rows below give T cell receptor beta chains drawn from one sample of a study of blood T cell repertoires in COVID-19. Measured with immunoSEQ multiplex PCR; TCRdb has only the in-frame clones, and not every one. The data show 70,000 to 95,000 clones, with nearly 95% seen just once and more than 4% held by the top ten. Sequencing was done on a sample of peripheral blood. Every receptor here comes from a human donor with active COVID-19. The donor label of this sample is uncertain. CDR3s include the opening cysteine and the closing phenylalanine or tryptophan.

V: TRBV9
CDR3: CASSVTTQAEQYF

V: TRBV24-1
CDR3: CATSEPRDREAQYF

V: TRBV11-2
CDR3: CASSLVTGSYEQYF

V: TRBV5-8
CDR3: CASRLTGGAETQYF

V: TRBV6-5
CDR3: CASSTQGRGVGELFF

V: TRBV5-1
CDR3: CASSLTGTGARGYTF

V: TRBV18
CDR3: CASSRRTGGRDTQYF

V: TRBV7-9
CDR3: CASSLDRLKQFF

V: TRBV5-8
CDR3: CASSPQRGLNYEQYF

V: TRBV7-8
CDR3: CASQGRGSYEQYF

V: TRBV4-3
CDR3: CASSQDITGVEQFF

V: TRBV6-5
CDR3: CASITRDRVGGYTF

V: TRBV18
CDR3: CASSTRESNQPQHF

V: TRBV29-1
CDR3: CSVDGPDAYGYTF

V: TRBV5-1
CDR3: CASSLGLSSRETGELFF

V: TRBV19
CDR3: CATPSGPGELFF

V: TRBV28
CDR3: CASRRATDTQYF

V: TRBV6-5
CDR3: CASSSGGETQYF

V: TRBV7-8
CDR3: CASSSELRLDGYTF

V: TRBV4-1
CDR3: CASSQVMAGGEQYF

V: TRBV4-1
CDR3: CASSLDSLSSSGNTIYF

V: TRBV6-5
CDR3: CASSRGASFTGELFF

V: TRBV10-3
CDR3: CAISGIIKGLAGGPIREDRGAVF

V: TRBV6-6
CDR3: CASMTGTGMAEAFF

V: TRBV14
CDR3: CASSPFLGRTSGSQDNEQFF

V: TRBV11-2
CDR3: CASSLVAGREVGKLFF

V: TRBV5-6
CDR3: CASSSRAWTAGYTF

V: TRBV5-1
CDR3: CASSKDRAGNTIYF

V: TRBV14
CDR3: CASSPRRGTEAFF

V: TRBV11-2
CDR3: CASSLGTGATNEKLFF

V: TRBV24-1
CDR3: CATSDWSIGVNQPQHF

V: TRBV7-6
CDR3: CASSLGTGGGFSTDTQYF

V: TRBV20-1
CDR3: CSASGRDTQYF

V: TRBV6-6
CDR3: CASRLAGSTTDTQYF

V: TRBV5-1
CDR3: CASAGGGGMYNEQFF

V: TRBV20-1
CDR3: CSANQGVEQYF

V: TRBV7-9
CDR3: CASSLTPSGLRNTGELFF

V: TRBV7-8
CDR3: CASSDRDTFRDNEQFF

V: TRBV2
CDR3: CASSEVGPTDTQYF

V: TRBV7-2
CDR3: CASSSRRQVQETQYF

V: TRBV10-3
CDR3: CAISEGGTGANEKLFF

V: TRBV10-3
CDR3: CAISRLTGGGSDTQYF

V: TRBV2
CDR3: CASSGDRGTGELFF

V: TRBV7-9
CDR3: CASSLGDSGGEQYF

V: TRBV4-3
CDR3: CASSQDPGQGADGYTF

V: TRBV11-3
CDR3: CASSLDTGTLTNEQFF

V: TRBV4-3
CDR3: CASSQDLQSSEGYTF

V: TRBV6-1
CDR3: CASSASPGSGGPGGTQYF

V: TRBV3-1/TRBV3-2
CDR3: CASSLTAVGNQPQHF

V: TRBV2
CDR3: CASSLLSSYNEQFF

V: TRBV4-1
CDR3: CASSQGRQGNYEQYF

V: TRBV5-1
CDR3: CASRYRMDRGGSYNEQFF

V: TRBV29-1
CDR3: CSLLGLADPFLTDTQYF

V: TRBV12-3/TRBV12-4
CDR3: CAIGTGYEQYF

V: TRBV23-1
CDR3: CARTHGEQYF

V: TRBV7-2
CDR3: CASSAAGGRSYEQYF

V: TRBV14
CDR3: CASSQNRGRTNEKLFF

V: TRBV5-1
CDR3: CASSLDRMGSTQYF

V: TRBV6-2/TRBV6-3
CDR3: CASSDPKGGSVGGTGELFF

V: TRBV4-1
CDR3: CASSQGLAGRRQNNEQFF